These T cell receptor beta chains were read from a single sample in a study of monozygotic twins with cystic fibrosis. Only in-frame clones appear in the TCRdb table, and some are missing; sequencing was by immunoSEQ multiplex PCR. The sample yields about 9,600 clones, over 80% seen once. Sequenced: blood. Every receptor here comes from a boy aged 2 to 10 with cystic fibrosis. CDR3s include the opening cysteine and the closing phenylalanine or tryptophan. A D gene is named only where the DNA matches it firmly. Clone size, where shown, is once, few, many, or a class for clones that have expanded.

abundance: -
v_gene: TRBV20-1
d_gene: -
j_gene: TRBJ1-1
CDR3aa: CSAEQGNEAFF
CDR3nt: TGCAGTGCTGAACAGGGTAATGAAGCTTTCTTT

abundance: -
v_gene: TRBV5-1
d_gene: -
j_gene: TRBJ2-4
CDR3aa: CASSLGDVGDIQYF
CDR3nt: TGCGCCAGCAGCTTGGGTGACGTCGGGGACATTCAGTACTTC

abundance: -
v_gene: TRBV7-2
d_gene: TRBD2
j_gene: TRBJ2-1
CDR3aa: CASSSIFGTSDRSYNEQFF
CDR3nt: TGTGCCAGCAGCTCGATTTTTGGGACTAGCGATCGCTCCTACAATGAGCAGTTCTTC

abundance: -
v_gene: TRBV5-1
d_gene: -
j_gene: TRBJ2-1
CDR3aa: CASSLGSSGGVEQFF
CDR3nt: TGCGCCAGCAGCTTGGGGTCGTCTGGGGGTGTGGAGCAGTTCTTC

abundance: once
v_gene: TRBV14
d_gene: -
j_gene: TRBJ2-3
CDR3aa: CASSPGLSSTDTQYF
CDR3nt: TGTGCCAGCAGTCCGGGACTCTCAAGCACAGATACGCAGTATTTT

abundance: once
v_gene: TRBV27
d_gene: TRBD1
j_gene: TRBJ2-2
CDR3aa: CASSPRTGGEVDTGELFF
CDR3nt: TGTGCCAGCAGTCCCAGGACAGGGGGGGAAGTGGACACCGGGGAGCTGTTTTTT

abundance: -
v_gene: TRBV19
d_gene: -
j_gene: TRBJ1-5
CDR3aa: CASSRGRISNQPQHF
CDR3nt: TGTGCCAGTAGTCGGGGACGGATTAGCAATCAGCCCCAGCATTTT

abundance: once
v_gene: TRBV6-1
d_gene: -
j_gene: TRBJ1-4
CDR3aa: CASSEYRVREKLFF
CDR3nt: TGTGCCAGCAGTGAGTACAGGGTTCGGGAAAAACTGTTTTTT

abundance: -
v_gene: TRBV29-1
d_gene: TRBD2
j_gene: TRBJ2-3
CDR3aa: CSVTGTSGTDTQYF
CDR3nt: TGCAGCGTGACCGGGACTAGCGGCACAGATACGCAGTATTTT

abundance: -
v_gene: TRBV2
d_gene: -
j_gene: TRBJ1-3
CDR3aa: CAWRETGQGNTIYF
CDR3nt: TGTGCCTGGAGGGAGACAGGTCAAGGAAACACCATATATTTT

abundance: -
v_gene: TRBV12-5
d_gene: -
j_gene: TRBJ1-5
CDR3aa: CASGLEGGSNQPQHF
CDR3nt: TGTGCTAGTGGTTTGGAAGGGGGGAGCAATCAGCCCCAGCATTTT

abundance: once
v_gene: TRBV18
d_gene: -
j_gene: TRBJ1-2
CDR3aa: CASSPPSGAGYGYTF
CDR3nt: TGTGCCAGCTCACCACCGTCGGGGGCTGGGTATGGCTACACCTTC

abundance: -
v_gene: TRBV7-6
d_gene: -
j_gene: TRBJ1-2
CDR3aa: CASSLGQSYGYTF
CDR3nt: TGTGCCAGCAGCTTAGGGCAGTCCTATGGCTACACCTTC

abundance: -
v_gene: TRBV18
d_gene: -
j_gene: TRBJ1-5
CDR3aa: CASSPYGTSSNQPQHF
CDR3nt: TGTGCCAGCTCACCTTATGGGACAAGTAGCAATCAGCCCCAGCATTTT

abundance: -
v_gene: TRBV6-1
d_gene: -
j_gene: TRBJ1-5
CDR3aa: CASTTQGGDRQPQHF
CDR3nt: TGTGCCAGCACTACACAGGGTGGTGATCGTCAGCCCCAGCATTTT

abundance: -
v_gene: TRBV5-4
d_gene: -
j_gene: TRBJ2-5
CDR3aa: CASSLSTSPSRETQYF
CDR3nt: TGTGCCAGCAGCTTGAGTACTAGCCCCTCAAGAGAGACCCAGTACTTC

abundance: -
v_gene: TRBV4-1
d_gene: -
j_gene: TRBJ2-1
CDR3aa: CASSQGGIGVNEQFF
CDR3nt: TGCGCCAGCAGCCAAGGGGGGATTGGGGTCAATGAGCAGTTCTTC

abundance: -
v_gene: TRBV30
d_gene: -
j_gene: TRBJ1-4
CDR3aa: CAWSVRRRGFATNEKLFF
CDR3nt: TGTGCCTGGAGTGTACGTCGTCGTGGTTTCGCAACTAATGAAAAACTGTTTTTT

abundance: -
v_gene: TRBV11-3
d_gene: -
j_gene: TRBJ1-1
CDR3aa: CASRGENLGDTEAFF
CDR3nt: TGTGCCAGCAGGGGGGAGAACCTGGGAGACACTGAAGCTTTCTTT

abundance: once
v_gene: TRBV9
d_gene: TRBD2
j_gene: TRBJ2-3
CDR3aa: CASSVWLAGAGKDTQYF
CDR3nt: TGTGCCAGCAGCGTTTGGCTAGCGGGGGCCGGGAAAGATACGCAGTATTTT

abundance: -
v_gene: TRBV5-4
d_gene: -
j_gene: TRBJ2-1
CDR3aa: CASSPARGGGSYNEQFF
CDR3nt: TGTGCCAGCAGCCCGGCCCGAGGGGGGGGCTCCTACAATGAGCAGTTCTTC

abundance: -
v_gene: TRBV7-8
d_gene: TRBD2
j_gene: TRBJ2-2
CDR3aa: CASSLARSGGLGELFF
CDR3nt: TGTGCCAGCAGCTTAGCGAGGAGCGGGGGGCTCGGGGAGCTGTTTTTT

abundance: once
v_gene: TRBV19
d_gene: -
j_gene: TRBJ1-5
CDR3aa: CASSIFIDYGNGLQPQHF
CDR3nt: TGTGCCAGTAGTATTTTTATTGACTACGGTAACGGCCTGCAGCCCCAGCATTTT

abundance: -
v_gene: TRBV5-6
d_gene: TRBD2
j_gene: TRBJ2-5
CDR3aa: CASSSITRGDQGTQYF
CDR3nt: TGTGCCAGCAGCTCAATAACTCGGGGGGATCAAGGAACCCAGTACTTC

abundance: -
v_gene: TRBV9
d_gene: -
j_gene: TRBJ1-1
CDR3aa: CASSAWGGARVGTEAFF
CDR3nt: TGTGCCAGCAGCGCCTGGGGAGGGGCGCGGGTAGGGACTGAAGCTTTCTTT

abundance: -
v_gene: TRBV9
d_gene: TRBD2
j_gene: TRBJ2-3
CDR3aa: CASSERLAGTDTQYF
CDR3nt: TGTGCCAGCAGCGAACGACTAGCGGGGACAGATACGCAGTATTTT

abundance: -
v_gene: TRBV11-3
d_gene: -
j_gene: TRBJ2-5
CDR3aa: CASSLSRRRETQYF
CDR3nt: TGTGCCAGCAGCTTATCAAGGCGTCGGGAGACCCAGTACTTC

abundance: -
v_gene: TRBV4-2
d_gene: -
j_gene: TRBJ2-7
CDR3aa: CASSQLPLGVHEQYF
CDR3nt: TGTGCCAGCAGCCAACTCCCCCTCGGGGTCCACGAGCAGTACTTC

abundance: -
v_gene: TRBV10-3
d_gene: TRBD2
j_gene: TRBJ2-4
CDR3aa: CAISEWRGRNDGIQYF
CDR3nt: TGTGCCATCAGTGAGTGGCGGGGGAGGAATGACGGCATTCAGTACTTC

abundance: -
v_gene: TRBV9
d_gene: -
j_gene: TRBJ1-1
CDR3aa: CASSPQLSGTEAFF
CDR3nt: TGTGCCAGCAGCCCTCAGCTCTCGGGCACTGAAGCTTTCTTT

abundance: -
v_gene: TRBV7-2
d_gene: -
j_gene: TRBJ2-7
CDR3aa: CASSLSVGRDNEQYF
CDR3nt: TGTGCCAGCAGCTTATCGGTAGGGCGGGACAACGAGCAGTACTTC

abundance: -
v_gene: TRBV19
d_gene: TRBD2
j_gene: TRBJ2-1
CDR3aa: CASSIGASGGRNEQFF
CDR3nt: TGTGCCAGTAGTATAGGGGCTAGCGGGGGGCGGAATGAGCAGTTCTTC

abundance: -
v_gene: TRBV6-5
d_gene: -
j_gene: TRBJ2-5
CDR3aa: CASSYGETQYF
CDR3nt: TGTGCCAGCAGTTACGGAGAGACCCAGTACTTC

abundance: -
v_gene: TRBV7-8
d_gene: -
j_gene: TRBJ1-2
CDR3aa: CASSLTTGNHYYGYTF
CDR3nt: TGTGCCAGCAGCTTAACAACAGGGAACCATTACTATGGCTACACCTTC

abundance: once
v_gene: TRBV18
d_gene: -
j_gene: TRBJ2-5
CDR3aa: CASSSRGGETQYF
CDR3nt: TGTGCCAGCTCAAGCAGGGGCGGGGAGACCCAGTACTTC

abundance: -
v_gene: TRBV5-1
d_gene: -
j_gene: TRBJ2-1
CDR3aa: CASSLVGGPEDEQFF
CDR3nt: TGCGCCAGCAGCTTGGTGGGGGGGCCGGAGGATGAGCAGTTCTTC

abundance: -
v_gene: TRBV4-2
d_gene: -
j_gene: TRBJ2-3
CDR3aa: CASSQGSPTTDTQYF
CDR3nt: TGTGCCAGCAGCCAAGGAAGCCCGACCACAGATACGCAGTATTTT

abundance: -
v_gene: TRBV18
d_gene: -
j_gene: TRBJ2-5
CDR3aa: CASSRRDQETQYF
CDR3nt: TGTGCCAGCTCACGAAGGGATCAAGAGACCCAGTACTTC

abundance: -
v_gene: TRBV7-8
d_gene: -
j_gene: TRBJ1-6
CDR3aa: CASTRDSRNSPLHF
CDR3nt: TGTGCCAGCACCCGGGACTCCAGAAATTCACCCCTCCACTTT

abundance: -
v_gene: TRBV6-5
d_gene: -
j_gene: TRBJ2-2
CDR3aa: CASSRLLGTGELFF
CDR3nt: TGTGCCAGCAGTCGATTGTTGGGGACCGGGGAGCTGTTTTTT

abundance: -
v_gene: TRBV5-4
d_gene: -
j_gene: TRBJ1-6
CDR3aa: CASTRKGNSYNSPLHF
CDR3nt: TGTGCCAGCACCCGAAAGGGGAACTCCTATAATTCACCCCTCCACTTT

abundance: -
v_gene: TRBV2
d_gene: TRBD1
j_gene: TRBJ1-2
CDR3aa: CAIGTGGAGGYTF
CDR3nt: TGTGCCATAGGGACAGGGGGCGCTGGAGGCTACACCTTC

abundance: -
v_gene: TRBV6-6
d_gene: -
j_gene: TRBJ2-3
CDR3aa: CASSPGTDTQYF
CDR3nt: TGTGCCAGCAGCCCGGGCACAGATACGCAGTATTTT

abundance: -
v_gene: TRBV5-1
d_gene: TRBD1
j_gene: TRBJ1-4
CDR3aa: CASGTDSTNEKLFF
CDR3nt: TGCGCCAGCGGGACAGACTCAACTAATGAAAAACTGTTTTTT

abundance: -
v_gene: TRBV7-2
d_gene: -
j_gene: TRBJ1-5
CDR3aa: CASRAGSNQPQHF
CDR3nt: TGTGCCAGTCGGGCCGGGAGCAATCAGCCCCAGCATTTT

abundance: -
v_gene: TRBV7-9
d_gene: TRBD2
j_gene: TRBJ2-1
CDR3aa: CASSHPSGAYYNEQFF
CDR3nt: TGTGCCAGCAGCCACCCTAGCGGGGCTTACTACAATGAGCAGTTCTTC

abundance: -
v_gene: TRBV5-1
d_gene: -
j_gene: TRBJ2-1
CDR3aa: CASSLVTGVTYNEQFF
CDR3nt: TGCGCCAGCAGCTTGGTTACGGGTGTAACCTACAATGAGCAGTTCTTC

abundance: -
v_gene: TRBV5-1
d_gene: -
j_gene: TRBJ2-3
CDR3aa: CASSLVGHYTDTQYF
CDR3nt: TGCGCCAGCAGCTTAGTGGGACACTACACAGATACGCAGTATTTT

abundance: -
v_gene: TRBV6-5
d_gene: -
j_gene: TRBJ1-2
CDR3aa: CASSYEIGYNGYTF
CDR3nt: TGTGCCAGCAGTTATGAGATTGGATATAACGGCTACACCTTC

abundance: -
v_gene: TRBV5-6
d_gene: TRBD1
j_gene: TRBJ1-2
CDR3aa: CASSPTTGGAGGYTF
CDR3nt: TGTGCCAGCAGCCCAACTACAGGGGGCGCGGGTGGCTACACCTTC

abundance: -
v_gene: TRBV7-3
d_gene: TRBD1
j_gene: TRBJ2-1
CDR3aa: CASSPRGNSNEQFF
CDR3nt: TGTGCCAGCAGCCCCAGGGGGAATAGCAATGAGCAGTTCTTC

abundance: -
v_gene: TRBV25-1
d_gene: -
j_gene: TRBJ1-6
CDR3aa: CASSAVGQVDFNSPLHF
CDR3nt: TGTGCCAGCAGTGCGGTCGGACAAGTCGACTTTAATTCACCCCTCCACTTT

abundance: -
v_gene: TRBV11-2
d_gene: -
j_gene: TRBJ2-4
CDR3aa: CASSLDRGTIENIQYF
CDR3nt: TGTGCCAGCAGCTTAGATAGGGGGACTATTGAAAACATTCAGTACTTC

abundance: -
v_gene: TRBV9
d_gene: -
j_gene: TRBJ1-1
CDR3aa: CASSVVGGETEAFF
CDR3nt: TGTGCCAGCAGCGTAGTGGGAGGGGAGACTGAAGCTTTCTTT

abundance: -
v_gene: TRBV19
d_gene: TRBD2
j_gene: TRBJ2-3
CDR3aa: CASCFSGADTQYF
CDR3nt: TGTGCCAGTTGTTTTAGCGGGGCAGATACGCAGTATTTT

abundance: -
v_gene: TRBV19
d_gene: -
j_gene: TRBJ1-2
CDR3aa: CASSISTIGQAYYGYTF
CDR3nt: TGTGCCAGTAGTATATCGACGATAGGACAAGCCTACTATGGCTACACCTTC

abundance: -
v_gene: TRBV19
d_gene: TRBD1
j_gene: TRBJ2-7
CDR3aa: CASSQTRDRSYEQYF
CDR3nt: TGTGCCAGTAGTCAAACCCGGGACAGATCCTACGAGCAGTACTTC

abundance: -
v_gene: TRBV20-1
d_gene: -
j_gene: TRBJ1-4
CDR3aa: CSGGPLEKLFF
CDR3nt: TGCAGTGGTGGGCCTTTAGAAAAACTGTTTTTT

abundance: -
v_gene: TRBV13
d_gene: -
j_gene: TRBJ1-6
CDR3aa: CASSLGPAYNSPLHF
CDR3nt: TGTGCCAGCAGCTTAGGGCCGGCCTATAATTCACCCCTCCACTTT